The 18 T cell receptor beta chains below come from one sample, sequenced in a study of identical twins. MiXCR, applied by TCRdb to the 5' RACE reads, yields one record per CDR3 protein. The top ten clones hold 8% to 10% of a sample with 200,000 to 300,000 distinct CDR3 sequences, roughly a tenth of them seen once. The sequenced sample was memory T cells sorted from blood. These receptors came from a middle-aged man in good health.

This clonotype was recorded at least ten times. The chain is built from TRBV2 and TRBJ2-2; 9 bases agree with TRBD1. The germline V gene has CDR1 SNHLY and CDR2 FYNNEI. Trimming took 7 bases from V and 1 from J; bases not matched to a gene: 4. The CDR3 has 15 amino acids. CDR3 sequence: CASTPGQGNTGELFF. CDR3 in DNA: TGTGCCAGCACCCCGGGACAGGGGAACACCGGGGAGCTGTTTTTT.

This clonotype was seen repeatedly, ten times or more. The CDR3 reads CSAGGVGGSEQFF. The CDR3, as DNA: TGCAGTGCGGGGGGGGTAGGAGGAAGTGAGCAGTTCTTC. The chain links TRBV20-1 to TRBJ2-1; 7 positions match TRBD2. This CDR3 contains 13 residues. J lost 9 bases, V lost 6 bases, and 11 bases had no gene match. Germline V gene data show CDR1 as DFQATT and CDR2 as SNEGSKA (reference sequence).

There are a few counts of this clonotype. The chain employs TRBV20-1 and TRBJ1-2; weak D call: TRBD1 (5 bases). This CDR3 spans 12 amino acids. The germline CDR1 and CDR2 sequences are DFQATT and SNEGSKA (reference sequence). Trimming cost V 1 base and J 5 bases, with 8 bases left between them. The DNA of the CDR3 is TGCAGTGCTAGAGTCGGGGGATATGGCTACACCTTC. It is translated as CSARVGGYGYTF.

The V gene is TRBV4-1, the J gene TRBJ2-1; D is ambiguous. CDR1 MGHRA and CDR2 YSYEKL come from the germline V gene. The ends were cut back, 1 base at V and 0 bases at J, with 7 bases in the middle. This CDR3 is built from 15 residues. The CDR3, as DNA: TGCGCCAGCAGCCAAGGGCCAGGCTCCTACAATGAGCAGTTCTTC. As protein: CASSQGPGSYNEQFF.

This clonotype was seen only a few times. The V and J genes are TRBV11-3 and TRBJ2-3, with 11 bases identical to TRBD2. V lost 4 bases, J lost 2 bases, and 5 bases stayed unmatched. This CDR3 spans 16 amino acids. CDR1 SGHNT and CDR2 YENEEA come from the germline V gene. CDR3 protein: CASSSGTSGYTDTQYF. The CDR3 bases are TGTGCCAGCAGCTCCGGGACTAGCGGATACACAGATACGCAGTATTTT.

V gene TRBV24-1 combines with J gene TRBJ2-1, with 10 bases lining up with TRBD1. Germline CDR1 and CDR2: KGHDR and SFDVKD. Trimming at V came to 6 bases and at J to 6 bases, leaving 7 bases not matched to a gene. This CDR3 has 15 residues. The CDR3 here is CATSIGTGVGNEQFF. In DNA form, the CDR3 reads TGTGCCACCAGTATAGGGACAGGGGTAGGCAATGAGCAGTTCTTC.

This clonotype was counted a few times. V gene TRBV6-5 combines with J gene TRBJ2-7; TRBD1 aligns across 8 bases. J lost 2 bases, V lost 4 bases, and 7 bases had no gene match. Germline assignment: CDR1 MNHEY and CDR2 SVGAGI. The CDR3 extends over 15 amino acids. CDR3 residues: CASSLSGGATYEQYF. DNA of the CDR3: TGTGCCAGCAGTTTATCAGGGGGCGCGACCTACGAGCAGTACTTC.

V usage is TRBV3-1 and J usage is TRBJ2-7, with D perhaps matching TRBD2 (5 bases). Looked up from germline, CDR1 is LGHDT and CDR2 is YNNKEL (reference sequence). Trimming shortened V by 7 bases and J by 5 bases, and 12 bases separated the two germline ends. This CDR3 is built from 12 residues. In DNA, the CDR3 is TGTGCCAGCACCCAGTCGGGGAACGAGCAGTACTTC. It translates to CASTQSGNEQYF.

This clonotype appeared a few times. The DNA for the CDR3 is TGTGCCAGCAGCTTCTCAGGAGACAGCAACACTGAAGCTTTCTTT. Its translation: CASSFSGDSNTEAFF. The chain couples TRBV7-2 to TRBJ1-1; tentative D call: TRBD1 (5 bases). V was trimmed by 3 bases and J by 2 bases, leaving 13 bases between them. This CDR3 has 15 residues. CDR1 SGHTA and CDR2 FQGNSA come from the germline V gene. Combining the CDR3 with reference TRBV7-2 and TRBJ1-1 gives the whole variable domain GAGVSQSPSNKVTEKGKDVELRCDPISGHTALYWYRQSLGQGLEFLIYFQGNSAPDKSGLPSDRFSAERTGGSVSTLTIQRTQQEDSAVYLCASSFSGDSNTEAFFGQGTRLTVV.

The sample holds a few counts of this clonotype. The V gene is TRBV20-1, the J gene TRBJ1-4; 7 bases agree with TRBD1. CDR1 is DFQATT, CDR2 SNEGSKA, per germline (reference sequence). The CDR3 length is 14 residues. Losses at the gene ends were 4 bases for V and 8 bases for J; bases not matched to a gene: 10. The CDR3 DNA is TGCAGTGCTATCGACAGGGTGCAGGGGGAAAAACTGTTTTTT. Amino acid sequence: CSAIDRVQGEKLFF.

The CDR3 reads CASSARRVYNEQFF. CDR3 coding DNA: TGTGCCAGCAGCGCGCGCAGGGTCTACAATGAGCAGTTCTTC. The V and J genes are TRBV7-8 and TRBJ2-1, with D possibly TRBD1 on 5 matching bases. V lost 5 bases and J 3 bases, leaving 11 bases between the germline ends. The V gene's germline CDR1 is SGHVS and CDR2 FQNEAQ. This CDR3 comprises 14 residues.

At least ten counts were recorded for this clonotype. The chain recombines TRBV6-2 or TRBV6-3 with TRBJ2-7, with 12 positions matching TRBD1. CDR1 is MNHEY and CDR2 is SVGEGT in the germline V gene. Unmatched junction bases numbered 7, after V lost 0 bases and J lost 7 bases. The CDR3 contains 16 residues. As DNA, the CDR3 is TGTGCCAGCAGTTACTCACCGGGACAGGGGGCGAAGGAGCAGTACTTC. Translated, it gives CASSYSPGQGAKEQYF.

This clonotype came up a few times. This chain uses TRBV7-2 with TRBJ2-3; D is possibly TRBD2 (6 bases). This CDR3 contains 14 residues. The ends were cut back, 5 bases at V and 5 bases at J, with 14 bases in the middle. Germline V CDR1 and CDR2: SGHTA, FQGNSA. The CDR3 here is CASSPTGGRDTQYF. In DNA form, the CDR3 reads TGTGCCAGCAGCCCGACCGGAGGGAGAGATACGCAGTATTTT. The whole variable domain, remainder taken from reference TRBV7-2 and TRBJ2-3, is GAGVSQSPSNKVTEKGKDVELRCDPISGHTALYWYRQSLGQGLEFLIYFQGNSAPDKSGLPSDRFSAERTGGSVSTLTIQRTQQEDSAVYLCASSPTGGRDTQYFGPGTRLTVL.

The chain has TRBV6-1 and TRBJ1-4; D is uncertain. This CDR3 contains 13 residues. V shed 6 bases and J shed 3 bases, with 8 bases lying between them. Germline V gene data show CDR1 as MNHNS and CDR2 as SASEGT. CDR3 residues: CASSRRSNEKLFF. DNA for the CDR3: TGTGCCAGCAGCCGCCGTTCTAATGAAAAACTGTTTTTT.

The gene calls are TRBV12-3 or TRBV12-4 and TRBJ1-1; 8 bases map to TRBD1. V shed 6 bases and J 6 bases; nucleotides not matched to a gene: 9. CDR3 length: 14 amino acids. CDR3 sequence reads: CASRPGTGLAEAFF. The CDR3 DNA reads TGTGCCAGCAGACCCGGGACAGGTCTAGCTGAAGCTTTCTTT.

This clonotype came up many times. The chain links TRBV28 to TRBJ2-3, with 10 bases identical to TRBD1. Germline V gene lookup returns CDR1 MDHEN and CDR2 SYDVKM. V lost 4 bases and J lost 1; bases outside the gene matches: 8. The CDR3 totals 17 residues. The CDR3: CASSYPRDRGRTDTQYF. CDR3 sequence (DNA): TGTGCCAGCAGTTATCCCCGGGACAGGGGTCGCACAGATACGCAGTATTTT.

This clonotype was detected only a few times. CDR3 sequence reads: CASSFTGCGWGYEQYF. DNA of the CDR3: TGTGCCAGCAGTTTTACGGGTTGCGGCTGGGGGTACGAGCAGTACTTC. The genes are TRBV28 and TRBJ2-7; D is perhaps TRBD1 or TRBD2 (5 bases each). V shed 3 bases and J shed 4 bases, with 19 bases lying between them. The CDR3 is 16 amino acids. Germline V gene data show CDR1 as MDHEN and CDR2 as SYDVKM.

The chain combines TRBV3-1 with TRBJ1-2; 7 bases match TRBD1. V lost 3 bases, J lost 6 bases, and 4 bases stayed unmatched. CDR3 length: 13 residues. The V gene's germline CDR1 is LGHDT and CDR2 YNNKEL (reference sequence). As DNA, the CDR3 is TGTGCCAGCAGCCAGGGGGACAGTCATGGCTACACCTTC. Translating gives CASSQGDSHGYTF.